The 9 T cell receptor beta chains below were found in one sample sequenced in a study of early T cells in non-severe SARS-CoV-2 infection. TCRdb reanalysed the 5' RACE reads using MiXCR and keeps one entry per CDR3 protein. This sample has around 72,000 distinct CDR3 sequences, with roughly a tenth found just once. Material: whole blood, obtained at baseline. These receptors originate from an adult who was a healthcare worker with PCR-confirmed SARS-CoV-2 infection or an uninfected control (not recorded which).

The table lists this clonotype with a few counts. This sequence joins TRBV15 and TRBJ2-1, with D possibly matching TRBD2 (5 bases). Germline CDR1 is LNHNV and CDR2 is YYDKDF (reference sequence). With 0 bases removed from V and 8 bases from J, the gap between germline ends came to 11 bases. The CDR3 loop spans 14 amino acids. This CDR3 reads CATSRDRGSYEQFF. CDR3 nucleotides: TGTGCCACCAGCAGAGATAGAGGGAGTTATGAGCAGTTCTTC.

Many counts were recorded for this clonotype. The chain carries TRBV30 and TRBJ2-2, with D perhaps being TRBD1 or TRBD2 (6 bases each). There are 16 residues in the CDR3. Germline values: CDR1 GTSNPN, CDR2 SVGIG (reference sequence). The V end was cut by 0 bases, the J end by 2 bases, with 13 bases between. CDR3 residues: CAWSVRGAHNTGELFF. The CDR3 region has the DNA TGTGCCTGGAGTGTGAGGGGGGCTCACAACACCGGGGAGCTGTTTTTT.

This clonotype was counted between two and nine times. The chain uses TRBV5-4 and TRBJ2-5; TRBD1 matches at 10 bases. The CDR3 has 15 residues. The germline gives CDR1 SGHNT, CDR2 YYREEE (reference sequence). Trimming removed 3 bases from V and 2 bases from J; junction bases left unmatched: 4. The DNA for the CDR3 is TGTGCCAGCAGCTGGGACAGGGGTTTTCAAGAGACCCAGTACTTC. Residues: CASSWDRGFQETQYF.

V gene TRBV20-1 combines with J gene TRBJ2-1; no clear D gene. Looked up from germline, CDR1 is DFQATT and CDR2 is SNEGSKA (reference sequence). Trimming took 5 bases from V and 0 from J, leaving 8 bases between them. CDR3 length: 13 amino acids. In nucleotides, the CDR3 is TGCAGTGCTGCCCCGAGCTCCTACAATGAGCAGTTCTTC. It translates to CSAAPSSYNEQFF.

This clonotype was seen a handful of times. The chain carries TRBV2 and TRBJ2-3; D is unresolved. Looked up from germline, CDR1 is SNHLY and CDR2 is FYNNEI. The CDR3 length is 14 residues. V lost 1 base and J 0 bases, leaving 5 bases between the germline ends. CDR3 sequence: CASSEVRSTDTQYF. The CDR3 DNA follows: TGTGCCAGCAGTGAAGTTAGGAGCACAGATACGCAGTATTTT.

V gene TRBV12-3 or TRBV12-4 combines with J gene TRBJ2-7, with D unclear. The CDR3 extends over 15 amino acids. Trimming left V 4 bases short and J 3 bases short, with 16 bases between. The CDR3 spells CASSSNAERIYEQYF. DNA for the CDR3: TGTGCCAGCAGTTCAAACGCCGAACGGATCTACGAGCAGTACTTC.

The CDR3 spells CASSQDRYGNQPQHF. In DNA, the CDR3 is TGTGCCAGCAGCCAAGATCGATACGGCAATCAGCCCCAGCATTTT. This chain links TRBV4-2 with TRBJ1-5; D is ambiguous. Germline V lookup: CDR1 LGHNA, CDR2 YNFKEQ. CDR3 length equals 15 residues. V was pared by 0 bases and J by 2 bases, with 8 bases between.

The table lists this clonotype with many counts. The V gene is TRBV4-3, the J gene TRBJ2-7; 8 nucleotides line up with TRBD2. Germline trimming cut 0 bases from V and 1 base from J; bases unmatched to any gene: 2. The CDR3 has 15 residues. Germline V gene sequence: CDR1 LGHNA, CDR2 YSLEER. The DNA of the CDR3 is TGCGCCAGCAGCCAAGATCGGGGGGGGTCCTACGAGCAGTACTTC. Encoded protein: CASSQDRGGSYEQYF.

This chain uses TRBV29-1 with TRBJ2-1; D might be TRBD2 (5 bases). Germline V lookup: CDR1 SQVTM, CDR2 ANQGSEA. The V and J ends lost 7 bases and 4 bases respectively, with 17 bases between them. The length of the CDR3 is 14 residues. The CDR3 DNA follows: TGCAGCGCTGGGGTCCTAGCTGGGTACAATGAGCAGTTCTTC. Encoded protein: CSAGVLAGYNEQFF.